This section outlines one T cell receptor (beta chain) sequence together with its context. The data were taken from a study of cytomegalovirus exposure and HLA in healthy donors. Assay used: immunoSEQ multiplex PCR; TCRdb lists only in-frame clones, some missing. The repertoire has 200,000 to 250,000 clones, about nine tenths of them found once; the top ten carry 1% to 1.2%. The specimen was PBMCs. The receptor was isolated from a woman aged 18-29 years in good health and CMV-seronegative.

CDR3: CASSVGTGRGYTF. The CDR3 nucleotides are TGTGCCAGCAGTGTGGGGACAGGGCGAGGCTACACCTTC. This sequence joins TRBV6-1 and TRBJ1-2; 9 nucleotides agree with TRBD1. V lost 4 bases, J lost 8 bases, and 5 bases stayed unmatched. The CDR3 spans 13 residues. Germline CDR1 and CDR2: MNHNS and SASEGT.